The clone carrying this T cell receptor (beta chain) was counted between two and nine times. The data were taken from a study of T cells after yellow fever vaccination. Turning to the study itself: With SMART-Seq v4 Ultra Low Input, the fractions containing low cell numbers were prepared.

A 5'RACE template-switching step, the method used to make TCR cDNA, added a universal primer site and UMIs. TCRdb re-analysed the 5' RACE reads in MiXCR, keeping a single row per CDR3 protein. Here the sample spans about 120,000 distinct CDR3 sequences, about 16% being singletons. The J segment lost 0 bases and the V segment lost 2 bases, leaving 11 bases of the junction unmatched. Germline V gives CDR1 SGHTA, CDR2 FQGNSA. This CDR3 is built from 20 residues. Sample: CD8+ T cells sorted from PBMCs, taken 5 days after the yellow fever booster vaccination. The V gene is TRBV7-2, the J gene TRBJ2-4; 12 nucleotides align to TRBD2. The TCR was taken from a man aged 18-30 years who received the YFV17D yellow fever vaccine. CDR3 region: CASSLLPGLAGSLAKNIQYF. In DNA form, the CDR3 reads TGTGCCAGCAGCTTACTACCTGGACTAGCGGGGTCCCTAGCCAAAAACATTCAGTACTTC. Full variable domain (rest looked up from reference TRBV7-2 and TRBJ2-4): GAGVSQSPSNKVTEKGKDVELRCDPISGHTALYWYRQSLGQGLEFLIYFQGNSAPDKSGLPSDRFSAERTGGSVSTLTIQRTQQEDSAVYLCASSLLPGLAGSLAKNIQYFGAGTRLSVL.